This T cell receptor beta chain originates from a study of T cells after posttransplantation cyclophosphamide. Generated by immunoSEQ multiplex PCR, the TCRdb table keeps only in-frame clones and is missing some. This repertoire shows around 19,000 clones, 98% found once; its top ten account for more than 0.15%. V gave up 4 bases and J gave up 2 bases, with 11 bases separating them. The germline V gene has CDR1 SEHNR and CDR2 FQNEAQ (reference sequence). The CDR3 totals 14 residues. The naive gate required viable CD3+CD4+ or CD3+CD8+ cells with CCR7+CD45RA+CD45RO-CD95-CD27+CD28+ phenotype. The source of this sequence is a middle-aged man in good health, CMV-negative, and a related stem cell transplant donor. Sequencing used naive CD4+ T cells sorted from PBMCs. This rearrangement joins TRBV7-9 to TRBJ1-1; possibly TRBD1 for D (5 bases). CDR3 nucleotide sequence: TGTGCCAGCAGCTGGGGGGTCGGAAACACTGAAGCTTTCTTT. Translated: CASSWGVGNTEAFF.